This note documents a single T cell receptor beta chain sequence. Trimming left V 2 bases short and J 5 bases short, with 15 bases between. CDR1 and CDR2 from the germline V gene are MNHNS and SASEGT. The CDR3 contains 15 residues. TCRdb re-derived calls from the 5' RACE reads in MiXCR, one entry per CDR3 protein. The sample records under 65,000 distinct CDR3 sequences, roughly 20% being singletons. The sorted Tregs were CD4+CD25+CD127-/low cells. V gene TRBV6-1 combines with J gene TRBJ1-1; D gene ambiguous. This receptor was taken from a female donor with breast cancer. Material: tumor-infiltrating Tregs sorted from the breast tumor. CDR3 sequence (DNA): TGTGCCAGCAGTGAACGGAGAGGTAGAGGGACTGAAGCTTTCTTT. It yields the protein CASSERRGRGTEAFF.